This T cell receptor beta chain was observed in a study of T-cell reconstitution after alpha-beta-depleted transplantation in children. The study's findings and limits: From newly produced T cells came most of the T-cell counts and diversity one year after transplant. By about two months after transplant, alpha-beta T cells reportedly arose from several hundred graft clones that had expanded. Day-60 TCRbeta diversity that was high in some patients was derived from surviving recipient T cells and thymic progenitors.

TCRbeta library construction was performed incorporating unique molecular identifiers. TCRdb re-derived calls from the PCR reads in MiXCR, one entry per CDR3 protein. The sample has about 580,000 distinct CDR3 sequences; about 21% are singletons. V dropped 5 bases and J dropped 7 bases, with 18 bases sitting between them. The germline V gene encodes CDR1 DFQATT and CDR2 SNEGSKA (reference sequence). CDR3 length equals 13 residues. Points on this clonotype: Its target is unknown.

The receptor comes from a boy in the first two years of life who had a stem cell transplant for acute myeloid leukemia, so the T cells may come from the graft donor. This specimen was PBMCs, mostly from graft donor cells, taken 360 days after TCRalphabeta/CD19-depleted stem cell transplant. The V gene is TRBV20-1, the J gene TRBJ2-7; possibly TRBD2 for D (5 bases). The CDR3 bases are TGCAGTGCTGCCCTATCGATGAGAGGGGAGCAGTACTTC. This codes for CSAALSMRGEQYF.